Below are 3 T cell receptor beta chains sequenced from a single sample in a study of control samples from healthy donors and cancer patients (dated by TCRdb to the early 2020s). The receptor library was made with the immunoSEQ multiplex PCR assay. This is the immuneACCESS table as TCRdb keeps it, with only in-frame sequences that have V and J called. A part of the clones is gone; compared with another copy, unresolved V genes explain less than half, and the rest is unexplained. This sample is represented by fewer than 500,000 clones; about nine tenths of them were singletons. The ten largest clonotypes hold just under 6.5% of the sample. Specimen: PBMCs. These receptors all stem from a middle-aged man with head and neck cancer.

J is TRBJ1-5 and V is TRBV6-2 or TRBV6-3; the D is unclear. With 4 bases removed from V and 4 bases from J, the gap between germline ends came to 11 bases. Germline lookup yields CDR1 MNHEY and CDR2 SVGEGT. This CDR3 region has 14 residues. The CDR3 region has the DNA TGTGCCAGCAGTTTAGGGTGGGCAAATCAGCCCCAGCATTTT. Encoded protein: CASSLGWANQPQHF.

This rearrangement joins TRBV27 to TRBJ2-3, with D possibly being TRBD1 or TRBD2 (5 bases each). The CDR3 sequence is 15 residues long. Germline V gene data show CDR1 as MNHEY and CDR2 as SMNVEV (reference sequence). V lost 5 bases, J lost 4 bases, and 16 bases lay in between. Written as DNA, the CDR3 is TGTGCCAGCAGTCCACAGGTCGCGCGGGCAGATACGCAGTATTTT. Its translation: CASSPQVARADTQYF.

V usage is TRBV5-1 and J usage is TRBJ1-4; possible D gene TRBD1, 5 bases. The ends were cut back, 0 bases at V and 7 bases at J, with 16 bases in the middle. CDR3 length equals 16 residues. In germline, CDR1 is SGHRS, CDR2 YFSETQ. CDR3 nucleotides: TGCGCCAGCAGCTTGGATGGGACCCGAGGCGGTGAAAAACTGTTTTTT. Protein sequence: CASSLDGTRGGEKLFF.